Below are 32 T cell receptor beta chains sequenced from a single sample in a study of blood T cell repertoires in COVID-19. Measured with immunoSEQ multiplex PCR; TCRdb has only the in-frame clones, and not every one. Among around 50,000 clones listed, around 80% were seen once. Sequenced material: peripheral blood. All receptors derive from a human donor in a cohort sampled during active COVID-19.

The V and J genes are TRBV2 and TRBJ1-1, with D perhaps matching TRBD1 (6 bases). Germline V gives CDR1 SNHLY, CDR2 FYNNEI. The CDR3 loop spans 13 amino acids. Trimming cost V 6 bases and J 0 bases, with 8 bases left between them. Here the CDR3 reads CASRGTLNTEAFF. The CDR3 DNA follows: TGTGCCAGCAGGGGGACACTGAACACTGAAGCTTTCTTT.

This chain joins TRBV7-3 and TRBJ2-2; TRBD2 matches at 15 bases. V was clipped by 4 bases and J by 5 bases; unmatched bases: 8. The CDR3 contains 18 residues. The V gene's germline CDR1 is SGHTA and CDR2 FQGTGA. This CDR3 is CASSSPGLAGGKTGELFF. CDR3 coding DNA: TGTGCCAGCAGCTCCCCGGGACTAGCGGGAGGCAAGACCGGGGAGCTGTTTTTT. The variable domain in full, with the rest retrieved from reference TRBV7-3 and TRBJ2-2, is GAGVSQTPSNKVTEKGKYVELRCDPISGHTALYWYRQSLGQGPEFLIYFQGTGAADDSGLPNDRFFAVRPEGSVSTLKIQRTERGDSAVYLCASSSPGLAGGKTGELFFGEGSRLTVL.

The chain has TRBV7-9 and TRBJ2-2; D is undetermined. V lost 2 bases, J lost 6 bases, and 10 bases lay in between. The CDR3 is 14 residues long. Looked up from germline, CDR1 is SEHNR and CDR2 is FQNEAQ (reference sequence). The CDR3 DNA is TGTGCCAGCAGCTTATTTGCCGGTTCCGGGGAGCTGTTTTTT. Translated: CASSLFAGSGELFF.

V gene TRBV5-1 combines with J gene TRBJ1-5, with a possible D match to TRBD1 (5 bases). V was clipped by 4 bases and J by 1 base, with 15 bases between them. The V gene's germline CDR1 is SGHRS and CDR2 YFSETQ. The CDR3 consists of 16 residues. The CDR3 here is CASSPGLWESNQPQHF. Written as DNA, the CDR3 is TGCGCCAGCAGCCCGGGACTCTGGGAGAGCAATCAGCCCCAGCATTTT. The variable domain in full, completed from reference TRBV5-1 and TRBJ1-5, reads KAGVTQTPRYLIKTRGQQVTLSCSPISGHRSVSWYQQTPGQGLQFLFEYFSETQRNKGNFPGRFSGRQFSNSRSEMNVSTLELGDSALYLCASSPGLWESNQPQHFGDGTRLSIL.

This chain connects TRBV3-1 (or the pseudogene TRBV3-2) to TRBJ1-3; no clear D gene. The CDR3 runs to 15 residues. Per the germline V gene, CDR1 is LGHDT and CDR2 is YNNKEL (reference sequence). Trimming pared 1 base from V and 0 bases from J, leaving 7 bases between. CDR3: CASSQVAASGNTIYF. In nucleotides, the CDR3 is TGTGCCAGCAGCCAAGTAGCTGCCTCTGGAAACACCATATATTTT.

The rearrangement links TRBV28 to TRBJ2-5, with D perhaps matching TRBD2 (5 bases). V was clipped by 3 bases and J by 2 bases, with 13 bases between them. Germline CDR1 MDHEN, CDR2 SYDVKM. The CDR3 runs 15 residues. CDR3 nucleotide sequence: TGTGCCAGCAGTTTCACTAGAAAGGAACAAGAGACCCAGTACTTC. It encodes CASSFTRKEQETQYF.

The V call is TRBV24-1, the J call TRBJ2-7; D is perhaps TRBD2 (6 bases). The CDR3 has 16 amino acids. V dropped 7 bases and J dropped 0 bases, with 18 bases sitting between them. Germline lookup yields CDR1 KGHDR and CDR2 SFDVKD. The chain's CDR3 is CATSGRTGTGSYEQYF. In DNA, the CDR3 is TGTGCCACCAGCGGGAGAACCGGGACGGGCTCCTACGAGCAGTACTTC.

The rearrangement uses TRBV2 and TRBJ2-1; 10 nucleotides line up with TRBD2. The CDR3 totals 14 residues. The junction had 2 bases not matched to a gene; V was cut back by 1 base and J by 8 bases. CDR1 SNHLY and CDR2 FYNNEI come from the germline V gene. CDR3 amino acids: CASSEGSGRDEQFF. CDR3 nucleotide sequence: TGTGCCAGCAGTGAAGGCAGCGGGAGGGATGAGCAGTTCTTC.

CDR3 sequence (DNA): TGTGCCAGCAGTCTCGCCCCCTGGGGTAGCGGGGGCCCATCTAGCACAGATACGCAGTATTTT. This encodes CASSLAPWGSGGPSSTDTQYF. The rearrangement uses TRBV28 and TRBJ2-3, with TRBD2 matching 9 bases. The germline V gene has CDR1 MDHEN and CDR2 SYDVKM. The V gene end was trimmed by 5 bases and the J gene end by 0 bases; junction bases not matched to a gene: 21. The CDR3 runs 21 residues.

The rearrangement uses TRBV28 and TRBJ2-1, with 11 nucleotides matching TRBD2. Germline V gene lookup returns CDR1 MDHEN and CDR2 SYDVKM. With 4 bases clipped from V and 4 bases from J, the junction kept 3 bases outside the gene matches. The CDR3 length is 15 residues. The CDR3 nucleotides are TGTGCCAGCAGTTCAGGGACTAGCGGTTACAATGAGCAGTTCTTC. Translated, it gives CASSSGTSGYNEQFF.

The rearrangement uses TRBV27 and TRBJ1-1; 9 bases align to TRBD1. The CDR3 has 14 amino acids. Germline CDR1 MNHEY, CDR2 SMNVEV (reference sequence). J lost 6 bases, V lost 3 bases, and 5 bases had no gene match. The CDR3: CASSFRDRAPEAFF. In DNA, the CDR3 is TGTGCCAGCAGTTTCCGGGACAGGGCTCCTGAAGCTTTCTTT.

The V and J genes are TRBV6-1 and TRBJ2-7, with 8 bases lining up with TRBD1. CDR1 MNHNS and CDR2 SASEGT come from the germline V gene. The CDR3 runs 17 residues. Unmatched junction bases numbered 12, after V lost 2 bases and J lost 3 bases. CDR3 residues: CASSERKVGTGFYEQYF. The CDR3 DNA reads as TGTGCCAGCAGTGAAAGGAAGGTCGGGACAGGCTTCTACGAGCAGTACTTC.

V is TRBV29-1 and J is TRBJ1-4; possible D gene TRBD1, 5 bases. Germline loops: CDR1 SQVTM, CDR2 ANQGSEA. The CDR3 contains 14 residues. V was cut by 8 bases and J by 4 bases, with 17 bases left in between. The CDR3 coding sequence is TGCAGCTTCACCACCGGGGGATTTAATGAAAAACTGTTTTTT. Protein product: CSFTTGGFNEKLFF.

The chain carries TRBV29-1 and TRBJ1-1; D is ambiguous. The germline gives CDR1 SQVTM, CDR2 ANQGSEA. With 4 bases removed from V and 0 bases from J, the gap between germline ends came to 9 bases. The CDR3 contains 13 residues. The CDR3 sequence: CSVAGRLNTEAFF. The CDR3, as DNA: TGCAGCGTTGCTGGGCGCCTGAACACTGAAGCTTTCTTT.

V usage is TRBV5-1 and J usage is TRBJ2-3; a weak D match, TRBD1 (6 bases). The germline CDR1 and CDR2 sequences are SGHRS and YFSETQ. Deletions cut 4 bases from V and 6 bases from J, with 12 bases between. The CDR3 has 13 amino acids. The CDR3, as DNA: TGCGCCAGCAGCCTTGGACAGTCCGATACGCAGTATTTT. The encoded protein is CASSLGQSDTQYF.

The V gene is TRBV2, the J gene TRBJ1-4; 8 nucleotides align to TRBD1. Trimming removed 4 bases from V and 5 bases from J; junction bases left unmatched: 3. This CDR3 has 14 residues. The germline V gene encodes CDR1 SNHLY and CDR2 FYNNEI. The CDR3 nucleotides read TGTGCCAGCAGTGCCAGGGGGCGAAATGAAAAACTGTTTTTT. Residues: CASSARGRNEKLFF.

V and J are TRBV15 and TRBJ2-3; D unclear. Trimming took off 0 bases at V and 1 base at J, with 14 bases between the two ends. The CDR3 has 17 residues. The V gene's germline CDR1 is LNHNV and CDR2 YYDKDF (reference sequence). Here the CDR3 DNA reads TGTGCCACCAGCAGAGATCCTACGGCTGGAGGCACAGATACGCAGTATTTT. Residues: CATSRDPTAGGTDTQYF.

The chain combines TRBV24-1 with TRBJ2-3; possible D gene TRBD2, 7 bases. The CDR3 is made up of 17 amino acids. Germline values: CDR1 KGHDR, CDR2 SFDVKD. Trimming left V 5 bases short and J 1 base short, with 18 bases between. The CDR3 sequence is CATSVTGRVSGTDTQYF. The CDR3, as DNA: TGTGCCACCAGTGTCACAGGGAGGGTGAGTGGCACAGATACGCAGTATTTT.

The chain employs TRBV19 and TRBJ1-1; 7 nucleotides match TRBD1. The V gene's germline CDR1 is LNHDA and CDR2 SQIVND (reference sequence). The CDR3 covers 13 residues. With 7 bases clipped from V and 4 bases from J, the junction kept 6 bases outside the gene matches. CDR3 DNA sequence: TGTGCCAGTACTAGCAGGGGGTTCACTGAAGCTTTCTTT. This sequence encodes CASTSRGFTEAFF.

This clone occurred a few times. The chain recombines TRBV10-1 with TRBJ2-1, with 9 positions matching TRBD2. V lost 4 bases and J lost 7; bases outside the gene matches: 8. In germline, CDR1 is WNHNN, CDR2 SYGVQD (reference sequence). The CDR3 contains 15 residues. The CDR3 sequence: CASSVGSGRQNEQFF. The CDR3 coding sequence is TGCGCCAGCAGTGTCGGTAGCGGGAGACAGAATGAGCAGTTCTTC.

The J gene is TRBJ2-1, the V gene TRBV5-6; 12 bases fit TRBD2. Trimming cost V 6 bases and J 6 bases; bases outside gene matches: 7. The CDR3 covers 15 residues. Germline lookup yields CDR1 SGHDT and CDR2 YYEEEE. The CDR3 loop is CASISTSGSVNEQFF. The CDR3 region has the DNA TGTGCCAGCATCTCGACTAGCGGGAGCGTCAATGAGCAGTTCTTC.

Turning to this clone: One end of the junction fails to match germline, which may point to a read error. The chain is built from TRBV5-1 and TRBJ1-6; D is ambiguous. The germline V gene encodes CDR1 SGHRS and CDR2 YFSETQ. The CDR3 has 18 amino acids. CDR3 loop: CASSSYFTGSSNNSPLHF. The DNA for the CDR3 is TGCGCCAGCAGCTCATACTTCACGGGATCCTCCAATAATTCACCCCTCCACTTT.

The gene calls are TRBV9 and TRBJ2-4; D might be TRBD1 (5 bases). V gave up 3 bases and J gave up 9 bases, with 13 bases separating them. Germline V gene lookup returns CDR1 SGDLS and CDR2 YYNGEE. CDR3 length equals 13 residues. This chain's CDR3 is CASSGTPQGIQYF. The CDR3 nucleotides are TGTGCCAGCAGCGGGACACCCCAGGGCATTCAGTACTTC.

The chain couples TRBV5-1 to TRBJ1-1; D possibly corresponds to TRBD1 (6 bases). Looked up from germline, CDR1 is SGHRS and CDR2 is YFSETQ. CDR3 size: 15 residues. The V and J ends lost 3 bases and 1 base respectively, with 13 bases between them. CDR3 DNA sequence: TGCGCCAGCAGCTCCTACAGGGCTGAGAACACTGAAGCTTTCTTT. It translates to CASSSYRAENTEAFF.

The V call is TRBV7-9, the J call TRBJ1-5, with unresolved D. CDR1 is SEHNR, CDR2 FQNEAQ, per germline (reference sequence). V dropped 4 bases and J dropped 2 bases, with 9 bases sitting between them. The CDR3 runs 14 residues. CDR3 sequence: CASSYREGNQPQHF. The CDR3 DNA sequence: TGTGCCAGCAGCTACCGCGAGGGCAATCAGCCCCAGCATTTT.

The chain couples TRBV5-1 to TRBJ2-5; TRBD1 agrees at 8 bases. The CDR3 totals 14 residues. Germline V gene lookup returns CDR1 SGHRS and CDR2 YFSETQ. J lost 5 bases, V lost 3 bases, and 6 bases had no gene match. The DNA for the CDR3 is TGCGCCAGCAGCTGGGACAGGTGGGGGGAGACCCAGTACTTC. Its protein product is CASSWDRWGETQYF.

This chain joins TRBV7-2 and TRBJ2-2; a possible D gene is TRBD2 (6 bases). Germline V CDR1 and CDR2: SGHTA, FQGNSA. With 1 base removed from V and 5 bases from J, the gap between germline ends came to 20 bases. This CDR3 has 18 amino acids. The CDR3 DNA reads as TGTGCCAGCAGCTTAGACCATGTGGAGGGAGGCGGGACCGGGGAGCTGTTTTTT. Translation: CASSLDHVEGGGTGELFF.

V is TRBV7-2 and J is TRBJ2-7, with D possibly being TRBD1 (6 bases). The CDR3 is 14 residues long. Germline CDR1 is SGHTA and CDR2 is FQGNSA. Between the trimmed V and J ends, which lost 1 base and 3 bases, there was a span of 10 bases. This CDR3 is CASSLGGPGYEQYF. The CDR3 nucleotides are TGTGCCAGCAGCTTAGGGGGGCCAGGCTACGAGCAGTACTTC.

The V gene is TRBV28, the J gene TRBJ1-5; D is perhaps TRBD1 (6 bases). The CDR3 runs 15 residues. V lost 6 bases to trimming and J lost 4 bases, with 16 bases between them. The germline V gene has CDR1 MDHEN and CDR2 SYDVKM. CDR3 protein: CASSLRRTENQPQHF. The CDR3 bases are TGTGCCAGCAGCCTTCGACGGACAGAGAATCAGCCCCAGCATTTT.

Written as DNA, the CDR3 is TGTGCCAGCAGCTTAGCGGGACTAAACTACGAGCAGTACTTC. It codes for CASSLAGLNYEQYF. The chain recombines TRBV13 with TRBJ2-7, with TRBD2 identical over 7 bases. Germline trimming cut 1 base from V and 3 bases from J; bases unmatched to any gene: 3. The CDR3 length is 14 residues. Germline V gives CDR1 PRHDT, CDR2 FYEKMQ (reference sequence). The full variable domain, rest sourced from reference TRBV13 and TRBJ2-7, is AAGVIQSPRHLIKEKRETATLKCYPIPRHDTVYWYQQGPGQDPQFLISFYEKMQSDKGSIPDRFSAQQFSDYHSELNMSSLELGDSALYFCASSLAGLNYEQYFGPGTRLTVT.

The chain recombines TRBV5-1 with TRBJ2-6; TRBD2 matches 11 bases. The ends lost 1 base at V and 0 bases at J; junction bases unmatched: 0. Germline assignment: CDR1 SGHRS and CDR2 YFSETQ. The CDR3 contains 17 residues. In nucleotides, the CDR3 is TGCGCCAGCAGCTTGCTAGCGGGAGGCTCTGGGGCCAACGTCCTGACTTTC. Amino acid sequence: CASSLLAGGSGANVLTF.

There are a few counts of this clone. V usage is TRBV29-1 and J usage is TRBJ2-5; 9 bases match TRBD1. Germline lookup yields CDR1 SQVTM and CDR2 ANQGSEA. J was trimmed by 3 bases and V by 4 bases; bases with no gene match: 0. This CDR3 has 12 amino acids. CDR3 in DNA: TGCAGCGTTGGGACAGGGGAAGAGACCCAGTACTTC. Its protein product is CSVGTGEETQYF.